These T cell receptor beta chains were read from a single sample in a study of blood T cell repertoires in COVID-19. Assay used: immunoSEQ multiplex PCR; TCRdb lists only in-frame clones, some missing. The data contain about 190,000 clones, more than 65% of them singletons. Sequencing was performed on PBMCs or T cells enriched from blood (not recorded which). All receptors derive from a woman aged 45-65 years with acute COVID-19. The CDR3 runs from the conserved cysteine through the conserved F or W. A D gene is named only where the DNA matches it firmly. Clone size appears in some rows only: once, few, many, or a class for an expanded clone.

cdr3_aa cdr3_nt clone_size j_call d_call v_call cdr3_length
CASSFPSGRGPNEKLFF TGTGCCAGCAGCTTCCCCTCAGGGAGGGGCCCTAATGAAAAACTGTTTTTT - TRBJ1-4 - TRBV7-8 17
CASSQGTGEGYTF TGTGCCAGCAGCCAAGGGACAGGGGAGGGCTACACCTTC - TRBJ1-2 TRBD1 TRBV3-1/TRBV3-2 13
CASIQEGSNEQFF TGTGCCAGTATCCAGGAGGGTAGCAATGAGCAGTTCTTC many TRBJ2-1 - TRBV5-6 13
CSVGQGAGQPQHF TGCAGCGTAGGACAGGGGGCGGGACAGCCCCAGCATTTT many TRBJ1-5 TRBD1 TRBV29-1 13
CASFKGRAITGELFF TGTGCCAGCTTCAAAGGCAGGGCGATTACCGGGGAGCTGTTTTTT - TRBJ2-2 - TRBV6-5 15
CASSLDGGEKLFF TGTGCCAGCAGCCTAGACGGGGGGGAAAAACTGTTTTTT - TRBJ1-4 - TRBV7-2 13
CASRLTGGTGYNSPLHF TGTGCCAGCAGGCTAACAGGGGGCACGGGATATAATTCACCCCTCCACTTT - TRBJ1-6 TRBD1 TRBV7-2 17
CASRVLAGGFSTDTQYF TGTGCCAGCAGGGTACTAGCGGGGGGATTTAGCACAGATACGCAGTATTTT - TRBJ2-3 TRBD2 TRBV27 17
CASSRHQGFTEAFF TGTGCCAGCAGTCGACATCAGGGGTTCACTGAAGCTTTCTTT - TRBJ1-1 - TRBV28 14
CASSQVFGGTYGYTF TGCGCCAGCAGCCAAGTTTTCGGGGGTACCTATGGCTACACCTTC - TRBJ1-2 - TRBV4-3 15
CASSETKTGYNEQFF TGTGCCAGCAGTGAGACAAAGACAGGTTACAATGAGCAGTTCTTC - TRBJ2-1 - TRBV6-1 15
CASSLGPGGGNNSPLHF TGTGCCAGCAGCTTGGGGCCGGGGGGCGGAAATAATTCACCCCTCCACTTT - TRBJ1-6 - TRBV5-4 17
CASSAGNRELFF TGTGCCAGCAGCGCGGGTAACCGGGAGCTGTTTTTT - TRBJ2-2 - TRBV9 12
CASSEALTPTGAGNTIYF TGTGCCAGCAGTGAAGCGCTTACCCCGACAGGGGCCGGAAACACCATATATTTT once TRBJ1-3 TRBD1 TRBV6-1 18
CASSDPGTPELFF TGCGCCAGCAGTGACCCCGGGACTCCGGAGCTGTTTTTT - TRBJ2-2 - TRBV10-1 13
CASSLGGQEAFF TGTGCCAGCAGCTTAGGGGGACAGGAAGCTTTCTTT - TRBJ1-1 TRBD1 TRBV7-8 12
CASSVLDSSGNTIYF TGTGCCAGCAGCGTACTGGACAGCTCTGGAAACACCATATATTTT - TRBJ1-3 - TRBV28 15
CASIPTTGGVYGYTF TGTGCCAGTATCCCGACGACAGGGGGCGTCTATGGCTACACCTTC - TRBJ1-2 TRBD1 TRBV19 15
CASSPDGTGLRPQHF TGTGCCAGTAGTCCCGATGGCACGGGTCTTCGGCCCCAGCATTTT - TRBJ1-5 - TRBV19 15
CASSPGLAGLQETQYF TGTGCCAGCAGCCCGGGACTAGCGGGTTTACAAGAGACCCAGTACTTC few TRBJ2-5 TRBD2 TRBV11-3 16
CASSVVGTVSYNEQFF TGTGCCAGCAGCGTAGTCGGGACAGTATCCTACAATGAGCAGTTCTTC - TRBJ2-1 TRBD1 TRBV9 16
CASSLSSGGARDTQYF TGTGCCAGCAGTCTATCTAGCGGGGGGGCCCGGGATACGCAGTATTTT few TRBJ2-3 TRBD2 TRBV27 16
CATANPGGERATNEKLFF TGTGCCACCGCAAACCCGGGAGGAGAGCGTGCGACTAATGAAAAACTGTTTTTT - TRBJ1-4 - TRBV19 18
CASSEGGQGAASYNEQFF TGCGCCAGCAGTGAGGGTGGACAGGGGGCTGCATCCTACAATGAGCAGTTCTTC - TRBJ2-1 TRBD1 TRBV10-1 18
CASSPLGTVGSGGYTF TGTGCCAGTAGTCCGCTAGGGACAGTAGGCAGTGGTGGCTACACCTTC - TRBJ1-2 TRBD1 TRBV19 16
CASSPGPGGSGNTIYF TGTGCCAGCAGCCCCGGGCCGGGAGGGTCTGGAAACACCATATATTTT few TRBJ1-3 - TRBV5-5 16
CSVEESGGSAAKNIQYF TGCAGCGTTGAAGAGAGCGGGGGATCCGCGGCCAAAAACATTCAGTACTTC - TRBJ2-4 TRBD2 TRBV29-1 17
CASTPGSVTWDTLEAFF TGTGCCAGCACCCCTGGGAGCGTGACCTGGGACACACTAGAAGCTTTCTTT - TRBJ1-1 - TRBV9 17
CASSKQGRTDTQYF TGCGCCAGCAGCAAACAGGGGAGGACAGATACGCAGTATTTT few TRBJ2-3 - TRBV4-3 14
CASSLVGGNYGYTF TGTGCCAGCAGCTTAGTGGGGGGTAACTATGGCTACACCTTC - TRBJ1-2 - TRBV7-2 14
CASSRQGDSNQPQHF TGTGCCAGCAGTAGACAGGGGGATAGCAATCAGCCCCAGCATTTT - TRBJ1-5 TRBD1 TRBV6-5 15
CASSPGQGVTEAFF TGTGCCAGCTCGCCCGGACAGGGGGTCACTGAAGCTTTCTTT - TRBJ1-1 TRBD1 TRBV18 14
CASSIAGTRGNGELFF TGTGCCAGTAGTATAGCCGGGACAAGAGGAAACGGGGAGCTGTTTTTT - TRBJ2-2 - TRBV19 16
CASSIDTGGSYGYTF TGTGCCAGTAGTATAGACACAGGGGGCTCCTATGGCTACACCTTC - TRBJ1-2 TRBD1 TRBV19 15
CASSPNRGQGYTF TGTGCCAGCAGCCCAAACAGGGGGCAAGGCTACACCTTC - TRBJ1-2 TRBD1 TRBV7-2 13
CASRSGQDEKLFF TGTGCCAGCAGATCCGGACAGGATGAAAAACTGTTTTTT - TRBJ1-4 - TRBV21-1 13
CASSPREVRVQPQHF TGTGCCAGCAGCCCCCGGGAGGTTCGTGTTCAGCCCCAGCATTTT - TRBJ1-5 - TRBV7-2 15
CASSKLAGGLGETQYF TGTGCCAGTAGTAAACTAGCGGGGGGACTCGGAGAGACCCAGTACTTC - TRBJ2-5 TRBD2 TRBV19 16
CASSESRTDEKLFF TGTGCCAGCTCCGAGTCCCGAACGGATGAAAAACTGTTTTTT - TRBJ1-4 - TRBV18 14
CATQFIGGTGELFF TGTGCCACCCAGTTTATTGGAGGGACCGGGGAGCTGTTTTTT - TRBJ2-2 - TRBV28 14
CASQRGLVTRGEETQYF TGCGCCAGCCAAAGGGGACTAGTAACCCGTGGGGAAGAGACCCAGTACTTC - TRBJ2-5 TRBD2 TRBV4-1 17
CASSLSSRAMNTEAFF TGTGCCAGCAGCTTATCATCCAGGGCCATGAACACTGAAGCTTTCTTT - TRBJ1-1 - TRBV7-8 16
CASSLATRGAGDTDTQYF TGTGCCAGCAGCTTGGCGACTAGGGGCGCAGGAGACACAGATACGCAGTATTTT - TRBJ2-3 - TRBV5-4 18
CASSTRTGGSYNSPLHF TGTGCCAGTAGCACCCGGACAGGGGGGTCCTATAATTCACCCCTCCACTTT - TRBJ1-6 TRBD1 TRBV19 17
CASSLAQGLTEAFF TGTGCCAGCAGCTTAGCACAGGGGCTCACTGAAGCTTTCTTT - TRBJ1-1 TRBD1 TRBV7-8 14
CASSENPAGNTEAFF TGTGCCAGCAGTGAAAACCCTGCGGGCAACACTGAAGCTTTCTTT - TRBJ1-1 - TRBV6-1 15
CASSWGQGGAGELFF TGTGCCAGCAGCTGGGGACAGGGTGGCGCCGGGGAGCTGTTTTTT - TRBJ2-2 TRBD1 TRBV13 15
CASSTSGQMNTEAFF TGTGCCAGTAGTACCTCCGGACAGATGAACACTGAAGCTTTCTTT - TRBJ1-1 - TRBV19 15
CASSSGVGAGELFF TGTGCCAGCAGCTCAGGGGTAGGGGCCGGGGAGCTGTTTTTT - TRBJ2-2 - TRBV13 14
CASSGTSGGRETQYF TGTGCCAGCAGTGGGACTAGCGGGGGTAGGGAGACCCAGTACTTC - TRBJ2-5 TRBD2 TRBV2 15
CASSPGQGGQPQHF TGTGCCAGCAGCCCAGGACAGGGGGGTCAGCCCCAGCATTTT - TRBJ1-5 TRBD1 TRBV27 14
CASSLAPRTSTGELFF TGTGCCAGCTCACTGGCCCCCAGAACCTCCACCGGGGAGCTGTTTTTT - TRBJ2-2 - TRBV18 16
CASSQDRGHPTGELFF TGCGCCAGCAGCCAAGATCGGGGACATCCCACCGGGGAGCTGTTTTTT - TRBJ2-2 - TRBV4-1 16
CASSFLPDSSGNTIYF TGTGCCAGCAGCTTTCTTCCGGACAGCTCTGGAAACACCATATATTTT - TRBJ1-3 - TRBV7-3 16